A selection of T cell receptor beta chains follows, all from one sample in a study of blood T cell repertoires in COVID-19. Sequenced by immunoSEQ multiplex PCR; TCRdb stores in-frame clones only, minus some. The sample contains approximately 220,000 clones, over 80% of which appear only once. Sequenced sample: PBMCs or T cells enriched from blood (not recorded which). Receptor source: a man younger than 40 who had recovered from COVID-19. Each CDR3 is given with its conserved first and last residue. D genes are given only for firm matches. Expanded clones get a size class; other rows say once, few or many, or leave the size out.

j_call | v_call | d_call | clone_size | cdr3_aa | cdr3_nt
TRBJ1-2 | TRBV4-1 | . | . | CASSQGQANYGYTF | TGCGCCAGCAGCCAAGGACAGGCTAACTATGGCTACACCTTC
TRBJ2-2 | TRBV5-4 | . | . | CASGQGLNTGELFF | TGTGCCAGCGGCCAGGGCCTAAACACCGGGGAGCTGTTTTTT
TRBJ1-5 | TRBV2 | . | . | CASSPEGGAAESQPQHF | TGTGCCAGCAGCCCCGAGGGGGGGGCGGCTGAAAGTCAGCCCCAGCATTTT
TRBJ2-7 | TRBV29-1 | TRBD1 | once | CSVGDSLSYEQYF | TGCAGCGTTGGGGACAGTCTATCCTACGAGCAGTACTTC
TRBJ1-1 | TRBV5-1 | TRBD1 | . | CASSFRDRGWEAFF | TGCGCCAGCAGCTTCCGGGACAGGGGATGGGAAGCTTTCTTT
TRBJ1-2 | TRBV2 | . | . | CASTPGGSYGYTF | TGTGCCAGCACCCCCGGAGGAAGCTATGGCTACACCTTC
TRBJ2-3 | TRBV10-3 | TRBD2 | once | CAIRTSANTDTQYF | TGTGCCATCAGGACTAGCGCGAACACAGATACGCAGTATTTT
TRBJ2-1 | TRBV2 | TRBD1 | . | CASGPGQPLWSAYNEQFF | TGTGCCAGCGGTCCGGGACAGCCCCTATGGAGCGCCTACAATGAGCAGTTCTTC
TRBJ2-2 | TRBV7-2 | TRBD2 | . | CASSLYRLAANTGELFF | TGTGCCAGCAGTTTATATCGACTAGCGGCGAACACCGGGGAGCTGTTTTTT
TRBJ1-5 | TRBV19 | TRBD1 | . | CATSTGGYNQPQHF | TGTGCCACCTCGACAGGGGGTTACAATCAGCCCCAGCATTTT
TRBJ2-1 | TRBV4-1 | . | once | CASSQEGLYNEQFF | TGCGCCAGCAGCCAAGAAGGACTTTACAATGAGCAGTTCTTC
TRBJ2-3 | TRBV27 | . | once | CASQQGWSGDTQYF | TGTGCCAGTCAACAGGGTTGGAGCGGAGATACGCAGTATTTT
TRBJ2-3 | TRBV7-8 | TRBD2 | . | CASSLQRGADTQYF | TGTGCCAGCAGCTTACAGCGGGGGGCAGATACGCAGTATTTT
TRBJ1-1 | TRBV5-1 | . | . | CASSVRPSGGDTEAFF | TGCGCCAGCAGCGTCCGTCCTTCCGGGGGAGACACTGAAGCTTTCTTT
TRBJ1-2 | TRBV2 | TRBD1 | once | CASSEIRDRVDYGYTF | TGTGCCAGCAGTGAAATTCGGGACAGGGTAGACTATGGCTACACCTTC
TRBJ1-5 | TRBV18 | . | . | CASSQGFDQPQHF | TGTGCCAGCTCACAGGGGTTCGATCAGCCCCAGCATTTT
TRBJ2-1 | TRBV28 | . | . | CASSLGLAGNEQFF | TGTGCCAGCAGTTTAGGGCTAGCCGGCAATGAGCAGTTCTTC
TRBJ1-2 | TRBV3-1/TRBV3-2 | TRBD1 | . | CASSPNTGESGYTF | TGTGCCAGCAGCCCTAATACAGGGGAGAGCGGCTACACCTTC
TRBJ2-3 | TRBV7-2 | TRBD2 | . | CASSLALLAGVSHTQYF | TGTGCCAGCAGCTTAGCGCTCCTAGCGGGAGTATCACATACGCAGTATTTT
TRBJ2-1 | TRBV7-9 | TRBD1 | . | CASSPGQGILNEQFF | TGTGCCAGCAGCCCCGGACAGGGGATCCTCAATGAGCAGTTCTTC
TRBJ2-1 | TRBV5-8 | TRBD2 | . | CASSPGTREYNEQFF | TGTGCCAGCAGCCCCGGGACTAGGGAATACAATGAGCAGTTCTTC
TRBJ2-7 | TRBV4-3 | TRBD2 | few | CASSQASGSYEQYF | TGCGCCAGCAGCCAGGCTAGCGGGAGCTACGAGCAGTACTTC
TRBJ1-5 | TRBV6-6 | . | . | CASSSHTGELQPQHF | TGTGCCAGCAGCTCGCACACGGGGGAGCTTCAGCCCCAGCATTTT
TRBJ2-3 | TRBV28 | TRBD1 | . | CASSSGQGVTDTQYF | TGTGCCAGCAGTTCGGGACAGGGGGTTACAGATACGCAGTATTTT
TRBJ1-1 | TRBV7-8 | . | . | CASSAIRETEAFF | TGTGCCAGCAGCGCCATCCGTGAGACTGAAGCTTTCTTT
TRBJ2-2 | TRBV2 | . | . | CASRDTTGELFF | TGTGCCAGCAGGGACACTACCGGGGAGCTGTTTTTT
TRBJ2-7 | TRBV11-3 | . | . | CASSHGDSTYEQYF | TGTGCCAGCAGCCACGGAGACAGCACCTACGAGCAGTACTTC
TRBJ2-1 | TRBV5-5 | . | . | CASSFSTAGAGSYNEQFF | TGTGCCAGCAGCTTCTCCACCGCGGGGGCTGGTTCCTACAATGAGCAGTTCTTC
TRBJ2-1 | TRBV12-5 | TRBD1 | . | CASGFRDRGRNEQFF | TGTGCTAGTGGTTTCAGGGACAGGGGCAGGAATGAGCAGTTCTTC
TRBJ1-2 | TRBV30 | TRBD1 | . | CAWNPGQGARGYTF | TGTGCCTGGAATCCGGGACAGGGAGCTCGTGGCTACACCTTC
TRBJ1-2 | TRBV5-4 | TRBD1 | . | CASSFDRDYGYTF | TGTGCCAGCAGCTTTGACAGGGATTATGGCTACACCTTC
TRBJ2-3 | TRBV5-6 | TRBD2 | . | CASSLAPGLAGGGDTQYF | TGTGCCAGCAGCTTGGCCCCGGGACTAGCGGGGGGAGGAGATACGCAGTATTTT
TRBJ1-2 | TRBV10-1 | . | . | CASSESGSYGYTF | TGCGCCAGCAGTGAGTCGGGGAGCTATGGCTACACCTTC
TRBJ2-1 | TRBV5-6 | . | . | CASSFYSSYNEQFF | TGTGCCAGCAGCTTTTACAGCTCCTACAATGAGCAGTTCTTC
TRBJ1-1 | TRBV11-2 | . | . | CASSRTIGQYTEAFF | TGTGCCAGCAGTCGAACGATAGGACAGTACACTGAAGCTTTCTTT
TRBJ1-2 | TRBV13 | TRBD1 | . | CASSNRRGRENGYTF | TGTGCCAGCAGCAACCGCAGGGGGCGCGAAAATGGCTACACCTTC
TRBJ1-2 | TRBV29-1 | . | . | CSVAQGNGYTF | TGCAGCGTTGCACAGGGTAATGGCTACACCTTC
TRBJ2-7 | TRBV18 | . | . | CASSPSIDSYEQYF | TGTGCCAGCTCACCTAGCATAGACAGCTACGAGCAGTACTTC
TRBJ2-7 | TRBV3-1/TRBV3-2 | . | once | CAEAVNGGVSYEQYF | TGTGCAGAAGCGGTGAATGGAGGGGTGAGCTACGAGCAGTACTTC
TRBJ2-1 | TRBV30 | TRBD2 | . | CAWIAGVYYNEQFF | TGTGCCTGGATCGCGGGAGTCTACTACAATGAGCAGTTCTTC
TRBJ2-3 | TRBV24-1 | TRBD2 | . | CATSDFRASGGAPTDTQYF | TGTGCCACCAGTGATTTTCGGGCTAGCGGGGGGGCCCCCACAGATACGCAGTATTTT
TRBJ1-5 | TRBV27 | TRBD1 | . | CASSRITGGDQPQHF | TGTGCCAGCAGTCGAATCACAGGGGGGGATCAGCCCCAGCATTTT
TRBJ2-7 | TRBV5-4 | . | . | CASSSPQGGGYEQYF | TGTGCCAGCAGCTCCCCGCAGGGTGGTGGCTACGAGCAGTACTTC
TRBJ2-3 | TRBV6-1 | . | . | CASSEGWTASTDTQYF | TGTGCCAGCAGTGAAGGATGGACTGCTAGCACAGATACGCAGTATTTT
TRBJ1-3 | TRBV5-4 | . | . | CASSWSGGNTIYF | TGTGCCAGCAGTTGGTCAGGGGGAAACACCATATATTTT
TRBJ2-7 | TRBV19 | TRBD2 | once | CASSDSGRSYEQYF | TGTGCCAGTAGTGATAGCGGGAGGAGCTACGAGCAGTACTTC
TRBJ1-4 | TRBV14 | . | . | CASSQGPGGGPNEKLFF | TGTGCCAGCAGCCAAGGCCCGGGGGGGGGCCCGAATGAAAAACTGTTTTTT
TRBJ1-3 | TRBV2 | . | . | CASSRYSGNTIYF | TGTGCCAGCAGCAGGTACTCTGGAAACACCATATATTTT
TRBJ2-7 | TRBV9 | TRBD1 | . | CASSPSGQVLYEQYF | TGTGCCAGCAGCCCATCGGGACAGGTGTTGTACGAGCAGTACTTC
TRBJ2-5 | TRBV3-1/TRBV3-2 | TRBD2 | . | CASSPGTSGRQETQYF | TGTGCCAGCAGCCCAGGGACTAGCGGGCGCCAAGAGACCCAGTACTTC
TRBJ2-7 | TRBV15 | TRBD1 | . | CATSRETGGTYEQYF | TGTGCCACCAGCAGAGAGACAGGGGGGACCTACGAGCAGTACTTC
TRBJ2-2 | TRBV28 | TRBD1 | . | CASSLRVGTGSTGELFF | TGTGCCAGCAGTTTACGGGTTGGGACAGGGTCTACCGGGGAGCTGTTTTTT
TRBJ2-2 | TRBV19 | TRBD1 | . | CASSIDRGLGTGELFF | TGTGCCAGTAGTATAGACAGGGGGCTGGGCACCGGGGAGCTGTTTTTT
TRBJ2-7 | TRBV18 | . | . | CASSPGGSSSYEQYF | TGTGCCAGCTCACCCGGAGGCTCCTCCTCCTACGAGCAGTACTTC
TRBJ2-2 | TRBV7-2 | . | . | CASSLVHRVTGELFF | TGTGCCAGCAGCTTAGTCCACAGGGTAACCGGGGAGCTGTTTTTT